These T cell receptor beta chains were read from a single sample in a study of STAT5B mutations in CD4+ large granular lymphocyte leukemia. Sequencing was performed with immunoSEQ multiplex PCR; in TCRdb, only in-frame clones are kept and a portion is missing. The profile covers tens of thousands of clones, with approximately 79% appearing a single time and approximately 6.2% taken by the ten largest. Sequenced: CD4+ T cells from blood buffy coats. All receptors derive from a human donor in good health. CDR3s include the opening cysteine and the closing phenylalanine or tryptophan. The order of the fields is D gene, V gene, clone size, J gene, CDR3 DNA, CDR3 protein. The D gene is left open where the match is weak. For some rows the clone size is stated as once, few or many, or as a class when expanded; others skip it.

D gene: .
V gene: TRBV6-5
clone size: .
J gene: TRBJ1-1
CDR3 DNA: TGTGCCAGCAGTTCGGGACTCACGGGGGAAGCTTTCTTT
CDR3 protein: CASSSGLTGEAFF

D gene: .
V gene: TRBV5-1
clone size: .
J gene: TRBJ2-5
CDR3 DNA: TGCGCCAGCAGCTTGGCTCCCGAGACCCAGTACTTC
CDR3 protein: CASSLAPETQYF

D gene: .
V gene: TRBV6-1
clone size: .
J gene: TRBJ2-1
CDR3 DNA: TGTGCCAGCAGTATCCTGAGTGAGCAGTTCTTC
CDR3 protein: CASSILSEQFF

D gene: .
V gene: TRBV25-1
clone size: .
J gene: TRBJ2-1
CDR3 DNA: TGTGCCAGCAGTGAAACTACAGGTGTCCACAATGAGCAGTTCTTC
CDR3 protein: CASSETTGVHNEQFF

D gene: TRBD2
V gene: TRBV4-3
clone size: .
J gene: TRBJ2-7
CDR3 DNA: TGCGCCAGCAGCCATGGATCCGGGACTAGCGGCTCCTACGAGCAGTACTTC
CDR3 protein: CASSHGSGTSGSYEQYF

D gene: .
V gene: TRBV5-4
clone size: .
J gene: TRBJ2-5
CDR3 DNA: TGTGCCAGCAGCCCGCGCACACGGCAAGAGACCCAGTACTTC
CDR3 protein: CASSPRTRQETQYF

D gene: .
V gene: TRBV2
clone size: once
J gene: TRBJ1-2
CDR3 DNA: TGTGCCAGCAGTTGGTTCTCAGGGGATGGCTACACCTTC
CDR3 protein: CASSWFSGDGYTF

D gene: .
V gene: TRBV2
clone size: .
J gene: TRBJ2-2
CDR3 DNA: TGTGCCAGCAGTGAGCAGGGGGAGGACACCGGGGAGCTGTTTTTT
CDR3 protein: CASSEQGEDTGELFF

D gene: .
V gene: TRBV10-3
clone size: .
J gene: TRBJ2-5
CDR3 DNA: TGTGCCATCAGTGGAAACACGAAAGAGACCCAGTACTTC
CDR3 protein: CAISGNTKETQYF

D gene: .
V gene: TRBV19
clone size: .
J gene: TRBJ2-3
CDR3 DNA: TGTGCCAGTAGTCCAGGGACGGCTACTAGCACAGATACGCAGTATTTT
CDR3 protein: CASSPGTATSTDTQYF

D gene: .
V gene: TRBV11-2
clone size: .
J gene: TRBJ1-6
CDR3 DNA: TGTGCCAGCAGCTTTGGCCCAGATTCACCCCTCCACTTT
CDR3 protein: CASSFGPDSPLHF

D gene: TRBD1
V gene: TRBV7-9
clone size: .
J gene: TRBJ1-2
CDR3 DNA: TGTGCCAGCAGCTCAGGGGGCGGTTATGGCTACACCTTC
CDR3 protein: CASSSGGGYGYTF

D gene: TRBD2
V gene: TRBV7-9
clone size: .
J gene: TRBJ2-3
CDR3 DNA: TGTGCCAGCAGCTTAGCGGCTAGCGGGGATTCATGGCCGCAGTATTTT
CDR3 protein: CASSLAASGDSWPQYF

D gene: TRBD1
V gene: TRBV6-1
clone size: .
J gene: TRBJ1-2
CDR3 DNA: TGTGCCAGCAGTGAAGGGACAGGAGCTTTGGGGTACTATGGCTACACCTTC
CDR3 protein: CASSEGTGALGYYGYTF

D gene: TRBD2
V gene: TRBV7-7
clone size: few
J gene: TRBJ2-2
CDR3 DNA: TGTGCCAGCAGCTCCGAGACTAGCGGGGGGAACACCGGGGAGCTGTTTTTT
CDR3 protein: CASSSETSGGNTGELFF

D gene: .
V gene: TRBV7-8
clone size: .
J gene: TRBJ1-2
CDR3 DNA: TGTGCCAGCAGCCCTACCGAAAGGATGACTAACTATGGCTACACCTTC
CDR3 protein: CASSPTERMTNYGYTF

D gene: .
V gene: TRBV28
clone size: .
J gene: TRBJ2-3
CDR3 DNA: TGTGCCAGCAGTTTTGGTTCAGGAACAGATACGCAGTATTTT
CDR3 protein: CASSFGSGTDTQYF

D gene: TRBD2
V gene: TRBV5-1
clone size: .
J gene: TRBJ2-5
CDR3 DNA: TGCGCCAGCAGCTTGGAAGGACTAGCGGGGATCGAGACCCAGTACTTC
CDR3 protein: CASSLEGLAGIETQYF

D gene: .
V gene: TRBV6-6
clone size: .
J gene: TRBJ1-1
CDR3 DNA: TGTGCCACCTATATGGCGGATAAGAACACTGAAGCTTTCTTT
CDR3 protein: CATYMADKNTEAFF

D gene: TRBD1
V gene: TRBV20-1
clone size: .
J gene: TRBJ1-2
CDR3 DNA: TGCAGTGTCGGGACAGGGGGCGGCTACACCTTC
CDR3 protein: CSVGTGGGYTF

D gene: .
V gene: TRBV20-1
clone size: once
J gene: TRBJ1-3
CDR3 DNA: TGCAGTGCTCCCCAGGGAAACACCATATATTTT
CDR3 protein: CSAPQGNTIYF

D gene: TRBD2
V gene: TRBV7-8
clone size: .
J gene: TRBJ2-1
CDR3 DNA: TGTGCCAGCAGCCCAGGTACTCCTAGCGGGGCTCCAACTTACAATGAGCAGTTCTTC
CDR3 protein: CASSPGTPSGAPTYNEQFF

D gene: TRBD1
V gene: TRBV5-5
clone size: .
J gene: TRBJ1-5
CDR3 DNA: TGTGCCAGCAGTTGGGACAGACTCAATCAGCCCCAGCATTTT
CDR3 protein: CASSWDRLNQPQHF

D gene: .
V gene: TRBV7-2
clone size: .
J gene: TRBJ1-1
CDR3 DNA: TGTGCCAGCAGCTTAGTGCAAGGAGTTGATACTGAAGCTTTCTTT
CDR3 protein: CASSLVQGVDTEAFF

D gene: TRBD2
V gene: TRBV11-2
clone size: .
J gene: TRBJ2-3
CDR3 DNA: TGTGCCAGCAGACAAGCGGGGGCCACGCAGTATTTT
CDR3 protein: CASRQAGATQYF

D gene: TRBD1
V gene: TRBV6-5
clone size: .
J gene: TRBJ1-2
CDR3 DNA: TGTGCCAGCAGTTACTGGCAGGGGGGCTATGGCTACACCTTC
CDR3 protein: CASSYWQGGYGYTF

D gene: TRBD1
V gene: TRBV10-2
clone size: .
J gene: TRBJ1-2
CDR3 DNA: TGCGCCAGCAGCGCTGATTCCGGGACAGGTGGGATGTATGGCTACATCTTC
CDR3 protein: CASSADSGTGGMYGYIF

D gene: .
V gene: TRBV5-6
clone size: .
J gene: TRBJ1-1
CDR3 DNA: TGTGCCAGCAGCTTGGTACGCCTTTGGGGCAACACTGAAGCTTTCTTT
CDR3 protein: CASSLVRLWGNTEAFF

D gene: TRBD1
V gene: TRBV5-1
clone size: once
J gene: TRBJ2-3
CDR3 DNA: TGCGCCAGCAGCTTGGGTAGCGCAGGGGGAGGCACAGATACGCAGTATTTT
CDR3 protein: CASSLGSAGGGTDTQYF

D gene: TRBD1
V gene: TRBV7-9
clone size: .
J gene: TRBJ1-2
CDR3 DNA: TGTGCCAGCAGCTTAGCGCAGGGGGCGGCTGGCTACACCTTC
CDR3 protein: CASSLAQGAAGYTF

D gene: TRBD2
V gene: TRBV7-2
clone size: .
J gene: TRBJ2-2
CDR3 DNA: TGTGCCAGCAGCCCAACTAGCGGGGGATCCACCGGGGAGCTGTTTTTT
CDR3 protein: CASSPTSGGSTGELFF

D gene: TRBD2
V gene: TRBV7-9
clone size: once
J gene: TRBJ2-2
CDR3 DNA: TGTGCCAGCAGCTTTGGTAGCGGGGTCGCGAACACCGGGGAGCTGTTTTTT
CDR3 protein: CASSFGSGVANTGELFF

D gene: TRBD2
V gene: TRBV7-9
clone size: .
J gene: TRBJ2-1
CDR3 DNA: TGTGCCAGCAGCTTAGCCGAGCGGGGGGCCTACAATGAGCAGTTCTTC
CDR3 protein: CASSLAERGAYNEQFF

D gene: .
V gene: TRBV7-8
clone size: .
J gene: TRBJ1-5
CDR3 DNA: TGTGCCAGCAGCTTAGCGGGGCTGACCAATCAGCCCCAGCATTTT
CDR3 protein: CASSLAGLTNQPQHF

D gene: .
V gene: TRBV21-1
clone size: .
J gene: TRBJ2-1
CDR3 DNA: TGTGCCAGCAGCGGACTCCTTAGGAATGAGCAGTTCTTC
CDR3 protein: CASSGLLRNEQFF

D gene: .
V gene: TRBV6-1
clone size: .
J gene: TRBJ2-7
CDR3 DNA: TGTGCCAGCAGCTTTAGTGACAGGGCTAGCGACGAGCAGTACTTC
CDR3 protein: CASSFSDRASDEQYF

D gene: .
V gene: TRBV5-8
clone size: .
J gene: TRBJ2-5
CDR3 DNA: TGTGCCAGCAGCTTGAGACTCCTAGGGACCCAGTACTTC
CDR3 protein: CASSLRLLGTQYF

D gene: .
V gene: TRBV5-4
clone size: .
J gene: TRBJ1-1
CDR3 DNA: TGCGCCAGCAGCCAAGTCGCACCGGCGCGGACTGAAGCTTTCTTT
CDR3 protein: CASSQVAPARTEAFF

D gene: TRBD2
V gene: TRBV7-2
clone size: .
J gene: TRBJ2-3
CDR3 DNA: TGTGCCAGCAGCGCCCAGGGCGGGGGGCTAGATACGCAGTATTTT
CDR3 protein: CASSAQGGGLDTQYF

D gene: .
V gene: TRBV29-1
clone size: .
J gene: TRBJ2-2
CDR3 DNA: TGCAGCGTTCGTCAGGGTAGAGGCGGGGAGCTGTTTTTT
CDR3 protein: CSVRQGRGGELFF

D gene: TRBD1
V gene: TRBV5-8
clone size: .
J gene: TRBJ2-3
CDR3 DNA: TGTGCCAGCAGCTCGGATACAGGGGGTCCTCTCTCTAATACGCAGTATTTT
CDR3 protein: CASSSDTGGPLSNTQYF

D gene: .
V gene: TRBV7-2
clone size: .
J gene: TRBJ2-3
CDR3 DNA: TGTGCCAGCAGCTCGACCGGGGCAGATACGCAGTATTTT
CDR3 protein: CASSSTGADTQYF

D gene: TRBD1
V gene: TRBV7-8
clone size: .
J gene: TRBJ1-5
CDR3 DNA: TGTGCCAGCAGCCCCGGGACAGGGGACAATCAGCCCCAGCATTTT
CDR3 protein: CASSPGTGDNQPQHF

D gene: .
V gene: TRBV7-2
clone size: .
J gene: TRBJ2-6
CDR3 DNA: TGTGCCAGCAGCTTAGTGCCAGGGCCTGGGGCCAACGTCCTGACTTTC
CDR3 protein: CASSLVPGPGANVLTF

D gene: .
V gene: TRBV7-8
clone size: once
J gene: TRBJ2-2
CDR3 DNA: TGTGCCAGCAGCCAAACCGGTAGGGCGAACACCGGGGAGCTGTTTTTT
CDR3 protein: CASSQTGRANTGELFF

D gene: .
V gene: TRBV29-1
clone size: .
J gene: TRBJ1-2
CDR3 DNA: TGCAGCGCCCGCGGGGCAGGGGCGGACAACTATGGCTACACCTTC
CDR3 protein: CSARGAGADNYGYTF

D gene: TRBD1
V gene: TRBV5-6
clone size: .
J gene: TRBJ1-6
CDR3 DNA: TGTGCCAGCAGCATCCGGACAGGGTCCGTATTATCGAATTCACCCCTCCACTTT
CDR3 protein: CASSIRTGSVLSNSPLHF

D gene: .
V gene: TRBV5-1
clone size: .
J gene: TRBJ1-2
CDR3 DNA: TGCGCCAGCAGCTTGCTCAGGACTGAAGATAGCGGCTACACCTTC
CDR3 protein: CASSLLRTEDSGYTF

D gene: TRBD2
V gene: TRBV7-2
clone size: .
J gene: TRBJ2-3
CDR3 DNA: TGTGCCAGCAGCCTGATAAGCGGGGTGCCTAGCACAGATACGCAGTATTTT
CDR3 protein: CASSLISGVPSTDTQYF

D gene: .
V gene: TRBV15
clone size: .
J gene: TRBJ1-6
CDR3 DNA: TGTGCCACCAGTAGAGAGTGGTATTCACCCCTCCACTTT
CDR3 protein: CATSREWYSPLHF

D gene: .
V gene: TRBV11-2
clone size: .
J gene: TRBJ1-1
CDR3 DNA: TGTGCCAGCAGCTTGGGGGTCACTGAAGCTTTCTTT
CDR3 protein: CASSLGVTEAFF

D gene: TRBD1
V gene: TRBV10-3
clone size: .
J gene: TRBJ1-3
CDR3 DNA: TGTGCCATCACTAACACCCGGGACAGGGGGAACACCATATATTTT
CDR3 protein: CAITNTRDRGNTIYF